This TCR beta chain originates from a study of blood T cells in healthy people across ages (dated by TCRdb to about 2015). With respect to the entire study: Template switching captured roughly one uniquely barcoded TCR beta cDNA molecule per two T cells in model experiments. To track age-related changes in TCR beta repertoire diversity, the study relied on deep sequencing normalized with unique cDNA molecular identifiers. The donors were split into four age groups: young (average around 17 years), middle-aged (39), aged (more than 55) and long-lived (under 85). To avoid experimental bias, donors of different ages were distributed randomly across sequencing lanes. The study analyzed two additional independent replicas of 1 million unique cDNA reads from the same blood draw for two donors, one aged 18 to 29 and one aged 80 or older.

Overall results and qualifications from the work: Observed TCR beta diversity per million T cells fell roughly linearly with age, and a significant reduction was already apparent by age roughly 40. Observed TCR beta diversity correlated strongly with the percentage of naive T cells measured by flow cytometry. Estimates of total diversity from one million sequenced T cells were regarded as lower bounds and underestimates. Conclusive comparison of naive and antigen-experienced compartments was prevented by the profiling of bulk unsorted PBMCs. Compared with the aged group, the long-lived group had more naive CD4+ T cells, fewer expanded clones and increased TCR diversity, a pattern suggesting age selection. Donor CMV infection status was unknown, potentially confounding age-related changes in expanded clonotypes.

This clonotype has only one observation. The specificity of this receptor is unknown. Base qualities are not at hand, and no much larger clone is one base apart. Just one read gives weak support. Receptor libraries were prepared by 5' RACE. The instrument was an Illumina HiSeq 2500. A second about 7 to 12 cycle PCR used a sample-barcoded 5' primer and a J-beta primer mix. A template-switch 5' adaptor carrying 12 random nucleotides introduced a unique molecular identifier onto each TCR beta cDNA molecule. At least 2.5 million CDR3-containing paired-end reads were obtained from each sample. First-strand cDNA was synthesized from all RNA with the Mint cDNA synthesis kit, primed by a TRBC-specific oligonucleotide. Following uracil-DNA glycosylase treatment, a first 18-cycle PCR with universal primers M1SS and BC2_uni_R was performed on all cDNA. The original pipeline was this. Normalization of each sample was performed by random selection of 1 million high-quality reads, each carrying a distinct molecular identifier. Instead of being binned into consensus sequences, reads with shared molecular identifiers were discarded. MiTCR, set to a Q25 quality threshold and the strictest error-elimination algorithm, was used for CDR3 identification, clonotype clustering and error correction. A nonparametric unseen species model using Euler transformation provided a lower-bound estimate of total TCR beta diversity. TCRdb passed the public sequencing reads through fastp at Q25 and MiXCR, retaining productive beta sequences. CDR3 protein sequences are deduplicated, and each keeps its most common genes and DNA. The V and J calls reflect TCRdb's pipeline rather than the authors' work. The sample contains hundreds of thousands of distinct CDR3 sequences, about 30% of them found a single time. 17% of the sample rests with the top ten.

Taken from the germline V gene, the CDR1 and CDR2 loops are MDHEN and SYDVKM. There are 15 amino acids in the CDR3, from cysteine to phenylalanine inclusive. Only the CDR3 part of the read is kept: 45 bases, read in frame from the first base. Systemically healthy Caucasian individuals from Russia, roughly 40 in total and aged about 6 to 90 years, were included as donors. Each donor gave ten milliliters of peripheral blood, drawn into EDTA-treated Vacutainer tubes. PBMCs were isolated by Ficoll-Paque density-gradient centrifugation, with at least 6 million obtained per sample. Trizol reagent was used to extract total RNA from PBMCs, with at least 6 micrograms per sample. For every donor, an aliquot of PBMCs went through flow cytometry to measure the percentages of naive CD45RAhigh/CD27high T cells.

The clonotype originates from a woman aged 80 or older in good health. Sequencing was carried out using blood. The sequence is built from TRBV28 and TRBJ2-5, and 9 junctional nucleotides match TRBD1. The J call may not be correct, given that the DNA end is closer to TRBJ2-7. The CDR3 protein: CASRTGTGIFFEQYF. The DNA sequence follows: TGTGCCAGCAGAACTGGGACAGGGATTTTCTTCGAGCAGTACTTC.